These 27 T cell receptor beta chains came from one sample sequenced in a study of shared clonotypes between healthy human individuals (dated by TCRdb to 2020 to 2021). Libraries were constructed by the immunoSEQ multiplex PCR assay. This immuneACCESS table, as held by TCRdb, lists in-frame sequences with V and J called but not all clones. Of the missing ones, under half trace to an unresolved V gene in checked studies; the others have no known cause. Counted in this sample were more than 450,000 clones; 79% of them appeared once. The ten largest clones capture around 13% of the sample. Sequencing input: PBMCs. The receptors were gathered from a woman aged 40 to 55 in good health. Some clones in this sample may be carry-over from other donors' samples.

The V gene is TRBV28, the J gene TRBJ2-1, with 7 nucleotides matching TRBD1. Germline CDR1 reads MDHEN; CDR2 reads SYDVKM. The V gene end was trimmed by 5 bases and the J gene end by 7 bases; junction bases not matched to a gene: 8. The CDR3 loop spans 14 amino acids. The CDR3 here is CASSALKGANEQFF. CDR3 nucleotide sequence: TGTGCCAGCAGTGCCCTAAAGGGGGCTAATGAGCAGTTCTTC.

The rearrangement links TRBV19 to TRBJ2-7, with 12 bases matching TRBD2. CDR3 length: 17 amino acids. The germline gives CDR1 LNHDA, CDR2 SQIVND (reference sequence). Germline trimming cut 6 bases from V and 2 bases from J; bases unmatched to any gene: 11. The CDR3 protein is CASRGPGLAGSAYEQYF. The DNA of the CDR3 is TGTGCCAGTAGGGGGCCAGGACTAGCGGGATCCGCCTACGAGCAGTACTTC.

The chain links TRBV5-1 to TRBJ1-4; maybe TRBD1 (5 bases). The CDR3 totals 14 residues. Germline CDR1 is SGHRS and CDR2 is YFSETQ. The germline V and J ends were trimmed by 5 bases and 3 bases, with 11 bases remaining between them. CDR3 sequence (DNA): TGCGCCAGCAGTCCCGGGACGGCTAATGAAAAACTGTTTTTT. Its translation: CASSPGTANEKLFF.

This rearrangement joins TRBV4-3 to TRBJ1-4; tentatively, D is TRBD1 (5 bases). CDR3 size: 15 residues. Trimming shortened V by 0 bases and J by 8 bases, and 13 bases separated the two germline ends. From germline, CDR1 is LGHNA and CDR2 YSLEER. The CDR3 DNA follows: TGCGCCAGCAGCCAAGATTCAGGGCGGGGGGAAAAACTGTTTTTT. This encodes CASSQDSGRGEKLFF.

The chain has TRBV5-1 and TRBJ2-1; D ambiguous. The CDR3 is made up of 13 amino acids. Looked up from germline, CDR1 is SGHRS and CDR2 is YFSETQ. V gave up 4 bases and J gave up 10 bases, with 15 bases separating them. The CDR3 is CASSISRLVEQFF. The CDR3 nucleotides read TGCGCCAGCAGCATTTCCAGGCTAGTAGAGCAGTTCTTC. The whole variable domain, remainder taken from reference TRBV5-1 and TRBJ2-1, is KAGVTQTPRYLIKTRGQQVTLSCSPISGHRSVSWYQQTPGQGLQFLFEYFSETQRNKGNFPGRFSGRQFSNSRSEMNVSTLELGDSALYLCASSISRLVEQFFGPGTRLTVL.

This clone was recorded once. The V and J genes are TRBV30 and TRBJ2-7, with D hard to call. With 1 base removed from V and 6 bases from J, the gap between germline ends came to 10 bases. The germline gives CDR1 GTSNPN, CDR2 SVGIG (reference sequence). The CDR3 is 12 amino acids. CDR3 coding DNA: TGTGCCTGGAGTGGAAGGGCCGGCGAGCAGTACTTC. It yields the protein CAWSGRAGEQYF. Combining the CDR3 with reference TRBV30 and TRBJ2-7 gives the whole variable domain SQTIHQWPATLVQPVGSPLSLECTVEGTSNPNLYWYRQAAGRGLQLLFYSVGIGQISSEVPQNLSASRPQDRQFILSSKKLLLSDSGFYLCAWSGRAGEQYFGPGTRLTVT.

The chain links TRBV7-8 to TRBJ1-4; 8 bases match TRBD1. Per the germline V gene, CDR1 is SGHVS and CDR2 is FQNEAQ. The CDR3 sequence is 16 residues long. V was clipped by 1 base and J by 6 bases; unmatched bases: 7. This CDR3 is CASSLGRTGSDEKLFF. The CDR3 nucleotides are TGTGCCAGCAGCTTAGGGCGGACAGGGAGTGATGAAAAACTGTTTTTT.

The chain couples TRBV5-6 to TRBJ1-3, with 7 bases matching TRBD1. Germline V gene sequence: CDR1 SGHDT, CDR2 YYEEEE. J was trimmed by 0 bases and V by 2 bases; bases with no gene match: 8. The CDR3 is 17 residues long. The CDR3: CASSLQGTDPSGNTIYF. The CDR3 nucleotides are TGTGCCAGCAGCTTACAGGGGACGGACCCCTCTGGAAACACCATATATTTT.

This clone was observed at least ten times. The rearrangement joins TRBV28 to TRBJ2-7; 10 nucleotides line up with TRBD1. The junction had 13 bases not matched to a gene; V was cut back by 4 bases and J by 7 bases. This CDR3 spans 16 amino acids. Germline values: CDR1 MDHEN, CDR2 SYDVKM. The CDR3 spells CASSSPPGQGSGEQYF. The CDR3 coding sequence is TGTGCCAGCAGTTCCCCTCCGGGACAGGGGTCCGGGGAGCAGTACTTC.

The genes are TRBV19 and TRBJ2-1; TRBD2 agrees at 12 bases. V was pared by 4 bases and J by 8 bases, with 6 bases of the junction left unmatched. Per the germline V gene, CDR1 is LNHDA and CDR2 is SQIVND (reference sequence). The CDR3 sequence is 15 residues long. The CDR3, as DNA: TGTGCCAGTAGTACCCTAGCGGGAGGGCCTTATGAGCAGTTCTTC. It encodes CASSTLAGGPYEQFF.

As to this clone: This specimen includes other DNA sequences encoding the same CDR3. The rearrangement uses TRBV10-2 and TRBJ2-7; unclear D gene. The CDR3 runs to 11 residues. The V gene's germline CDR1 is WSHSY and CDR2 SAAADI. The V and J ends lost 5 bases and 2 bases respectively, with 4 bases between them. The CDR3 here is CASSPTYEQYF. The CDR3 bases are TGCGCCAGCAGTCCCACCTACGAGCAGTACTTC.

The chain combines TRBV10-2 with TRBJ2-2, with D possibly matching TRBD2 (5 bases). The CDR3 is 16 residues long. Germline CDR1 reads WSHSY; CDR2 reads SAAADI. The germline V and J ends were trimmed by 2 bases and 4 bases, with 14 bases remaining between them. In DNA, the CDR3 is TGCGCCAGCAGTGAGGGGCTAGAACGGGGCACCGGGGAGCTGTTTTTT. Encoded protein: CASSEGLERGTGELFF.

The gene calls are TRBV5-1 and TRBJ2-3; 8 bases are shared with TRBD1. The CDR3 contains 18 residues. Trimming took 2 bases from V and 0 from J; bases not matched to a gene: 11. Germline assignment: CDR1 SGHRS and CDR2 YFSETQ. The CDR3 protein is CASSFRQMTGASTDTQYF. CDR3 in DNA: TGCGCCAGCAGCTTCCGTCAAATGACAGGGGCTAGCACAGATACGCAGTATTTT.

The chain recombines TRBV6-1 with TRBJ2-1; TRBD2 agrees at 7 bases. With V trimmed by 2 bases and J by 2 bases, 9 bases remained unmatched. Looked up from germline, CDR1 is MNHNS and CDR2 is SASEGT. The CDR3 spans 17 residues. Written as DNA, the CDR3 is TGTGCCAGCAGTGAATATGGGGGGGTGGACCCCTACAATGAGCAGTTCTTC. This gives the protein CASSEYGGVDPYNEQFF.

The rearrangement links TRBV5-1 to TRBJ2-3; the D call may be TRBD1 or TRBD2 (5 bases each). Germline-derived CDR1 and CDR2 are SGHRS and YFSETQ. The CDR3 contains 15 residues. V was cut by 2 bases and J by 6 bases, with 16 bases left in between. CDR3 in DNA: TGCGCCAGCAGCTTCGCCGGGACCACCTCGGATACGCAGTATTTT. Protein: CASSFAGTTSDTQYF.

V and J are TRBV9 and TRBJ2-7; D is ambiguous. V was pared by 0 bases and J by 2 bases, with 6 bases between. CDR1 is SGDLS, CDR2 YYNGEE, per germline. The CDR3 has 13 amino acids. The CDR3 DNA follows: TGTGCCAGCAGCGTAGGGCCCACCTACGAGCAGTACTTC. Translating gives CASSVGPTYEQYF.

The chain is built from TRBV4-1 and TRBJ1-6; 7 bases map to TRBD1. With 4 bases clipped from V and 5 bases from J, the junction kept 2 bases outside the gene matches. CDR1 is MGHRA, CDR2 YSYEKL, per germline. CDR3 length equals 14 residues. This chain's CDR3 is CASSRTGDNSPLHF. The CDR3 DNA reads TGCGCCAGCAGCCGCACAGGGGATAATTCACCCCTCCACTTT.

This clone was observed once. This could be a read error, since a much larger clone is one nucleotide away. The CDR3 coding sequence is TGTGCCAGCAGCCGGGACAGCTCTGGGGCCAACGTCCTGACTTTC. Amino acid sequence: CASSRDSSGANVLTF. The gene calls are TRBV7-2 and TRBJ2-6; the match to TRBD1 covers 7 bases. Germline trimming cut 5 bases from V and 0 bases from J; bases unmatched to any gene: 1. Germline V gene sequence: CDR1 SGHTA, CDR2 FQGNSA. The CDR3 extends over 15 amino acids.

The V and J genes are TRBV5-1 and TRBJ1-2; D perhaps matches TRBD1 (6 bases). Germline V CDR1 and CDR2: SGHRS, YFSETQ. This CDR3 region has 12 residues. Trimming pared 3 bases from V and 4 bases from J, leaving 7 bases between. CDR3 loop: CASSSDSYGYTF. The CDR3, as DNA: TGCGCCAGCAGCTCGGACAGCTATGGCTACACCTTC.

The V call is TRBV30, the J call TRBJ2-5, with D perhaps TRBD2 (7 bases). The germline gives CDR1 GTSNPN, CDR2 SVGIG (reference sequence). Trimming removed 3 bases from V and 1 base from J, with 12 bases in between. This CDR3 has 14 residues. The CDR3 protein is CAWSGGQIQETQYF. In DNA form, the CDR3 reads TGTGCCTGGAGCGGGGGGCAGATCCAAGAGACCCAGTACTTC. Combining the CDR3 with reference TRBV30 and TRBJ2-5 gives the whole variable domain SQTIHQWPATLVQPVGSPLSLECTVEGTSNPNLYWYRQAAGRGLQLLFYSVGIGQISSEVPQNLSASRPQDRQFILSSKKLLLSDSGFYLCAWSGGQIQETQYFGPGTRLLVL.

The DNA of the CDR3 is TGTGCCAGCAGCGAGCCCCGGACAGCACAAGAGACCCAGTACTTC. Amino acid sequence: CASSEPRTAQETQYF. This chain connects TRBV7-9 to TRBJ2-5, with D perhaps matching TRBD1 (6 bases). Germline lookup yields CDR1 SEHNR and CDR2 FQNEAQ (reference sequence). Trimming cost V 5 bases and J 2 bases, with 15 bases left between them. The CDR3 is 15 amino acids.

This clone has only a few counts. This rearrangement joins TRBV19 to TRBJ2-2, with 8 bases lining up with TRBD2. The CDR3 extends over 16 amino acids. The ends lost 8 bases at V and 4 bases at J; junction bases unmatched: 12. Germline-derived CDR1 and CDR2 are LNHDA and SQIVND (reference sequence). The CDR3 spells CASVGGGTPFTGELFF. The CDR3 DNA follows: TGTGCCAGTGTCGGCGGGGGGACACCTTTCACCGGGGAGCTGTTTTTT.

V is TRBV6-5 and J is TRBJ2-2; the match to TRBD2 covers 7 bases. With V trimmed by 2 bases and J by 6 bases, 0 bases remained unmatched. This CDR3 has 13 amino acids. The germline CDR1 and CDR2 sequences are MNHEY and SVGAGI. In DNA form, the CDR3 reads TGTGCCAGCAGTTACCGGGAGGCCGGGGAGCTGTTTTTT. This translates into CASSYREAGELFF.

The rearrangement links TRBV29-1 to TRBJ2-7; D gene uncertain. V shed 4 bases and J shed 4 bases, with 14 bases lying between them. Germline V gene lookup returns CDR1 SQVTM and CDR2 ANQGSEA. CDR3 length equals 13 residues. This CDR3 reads CSVARASSYEQYF. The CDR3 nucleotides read TGCAGCGTTGCTAGGGCCTCCTCATACGAGCAGTACTTC.

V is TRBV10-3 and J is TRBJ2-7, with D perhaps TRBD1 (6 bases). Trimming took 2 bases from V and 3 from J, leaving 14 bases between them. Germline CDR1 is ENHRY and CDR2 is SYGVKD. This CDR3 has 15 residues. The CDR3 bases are TGTGCCATCAGTGAGCCAGGGGATCCCGACTACGAGCAGTACTTC. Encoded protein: CAISEPGDPDYEQYF.

In nucleotides, the CDR3 is TGCGCCAGCAGCTTGTACACGGGGGGTATCGAGACCCAGTACTTC. Residues: CASSLYTGGIETQYF. J is TRBJ2-5 and V is TRBV5-1; 7 bases line up with TRBD2. Per the germline V gene, CDR1 is SGHRS and CDR2 is YFSETQ. The junction had 8 bases not matched to a gene; V was cut back by 1 base and J by 5 bases. The CDR3 is 15 amino acids.

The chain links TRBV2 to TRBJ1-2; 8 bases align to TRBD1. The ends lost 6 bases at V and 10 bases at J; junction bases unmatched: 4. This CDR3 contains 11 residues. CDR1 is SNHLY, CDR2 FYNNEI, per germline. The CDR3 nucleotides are TGTGCCAGCAGGGGACAGGTTAACTACACCTTC. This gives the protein CASRGQVNYTF.